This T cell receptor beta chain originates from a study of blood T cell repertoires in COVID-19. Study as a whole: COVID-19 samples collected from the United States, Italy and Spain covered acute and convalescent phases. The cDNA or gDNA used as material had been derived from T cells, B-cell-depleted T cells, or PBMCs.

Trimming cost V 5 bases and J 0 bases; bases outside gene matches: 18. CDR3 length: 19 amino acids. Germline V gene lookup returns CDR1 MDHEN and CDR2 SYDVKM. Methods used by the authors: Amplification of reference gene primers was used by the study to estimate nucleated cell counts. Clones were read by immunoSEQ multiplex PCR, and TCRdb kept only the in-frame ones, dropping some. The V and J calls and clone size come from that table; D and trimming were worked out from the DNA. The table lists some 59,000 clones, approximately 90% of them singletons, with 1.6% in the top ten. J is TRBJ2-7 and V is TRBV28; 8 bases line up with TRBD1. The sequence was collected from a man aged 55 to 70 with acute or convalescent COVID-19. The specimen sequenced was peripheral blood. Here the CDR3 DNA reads TGTGCCAGCAGTCTCTCAGCAGGGGGCTTGGTGGTTCCCTCCTACGAGCAGTACTTC. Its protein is CASSLSAGGLVVPSYEQYF.